The clone carrying this T cell receptor (beta chain) has at least ten counts. No antigen is known for it. The entry originates in a study of CD8 T cells in ankylosing spondylitis. Germline V lookup: CDR1 SGHRS, CDR2 YFSETQ. This CDR3 has 13 residues. Trimming removed 2 bases from V and 6 bases from J, with 10 bases in between. TCRdb re-called the 5' RACE reads through MiXCR, storing one row per CDR3 protein. Of a few hundred thousand distinct CDR3 sequences listed, 11% were seen once; the top ten hold roughly 9.5%. Study-level points and caveats: It appeared that ankylosing spondylitis blood was characterized by a TCR beta motif of several highly homologous variants. Peripheral blood held disease-linked clones only at relatively low frequency, and these were CD8+.

Material for sequencing was blood, either unsorted or a sorted T cell fraction (not recorded which). The clonotype originates from a female donor with ankylosing spondylitis or in good health (not recorded which). The rearrangement links TRBV5-1 to TRBJ2-3; perhaps TRBD1 as D (6 bases). The CDR3 loop reads CASSFPGEDTQYF. As DNA, the CDR3 is TGCGCCAGCAGCTTCCCAGGGGAGGATACGCAGTATTTT.